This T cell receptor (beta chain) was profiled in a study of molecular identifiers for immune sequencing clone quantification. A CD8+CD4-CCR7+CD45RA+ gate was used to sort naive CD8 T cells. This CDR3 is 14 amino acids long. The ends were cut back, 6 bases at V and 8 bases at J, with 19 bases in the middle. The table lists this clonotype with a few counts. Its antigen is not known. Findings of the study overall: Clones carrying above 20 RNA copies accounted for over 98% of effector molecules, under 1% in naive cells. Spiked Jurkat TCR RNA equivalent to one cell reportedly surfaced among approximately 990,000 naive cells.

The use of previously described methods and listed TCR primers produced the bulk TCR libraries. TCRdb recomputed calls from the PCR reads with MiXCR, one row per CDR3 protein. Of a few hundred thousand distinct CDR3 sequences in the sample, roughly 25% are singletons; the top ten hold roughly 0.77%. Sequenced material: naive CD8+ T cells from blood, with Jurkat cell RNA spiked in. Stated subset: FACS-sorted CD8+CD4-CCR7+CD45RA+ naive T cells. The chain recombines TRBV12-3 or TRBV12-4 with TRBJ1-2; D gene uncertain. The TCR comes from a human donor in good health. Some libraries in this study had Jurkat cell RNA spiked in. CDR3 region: CASSNTEAPAGYTF. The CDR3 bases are TGTGCCAGCAGCAACACCGAAGCCCCGGCCGGCTACACCTTC.